The clone carrying this TCR beta chain was seen ten or more times. TCRdb called the reads again in MiXCR, with one record for every CDR3 protein. The data contain roughly 230,000 distinct CDR3 sequences, under 25% of them seen just once; the ten biggest clones take up about 20%. The data derive from a study of T cell repertoires in cytomegalovirus infection. CDR1 and CDR2 from the germline V gene are MNHEY and SVGAGI. Trimming left V 5 bases short and J 6 bases short, with 13 bases between. The CDR3 is made up of 13 amino acids. V is TRBV6-5 and J is TRBJ1-2; TRBD1 is a possible D gene (5 bases). The sequencing input was CD8+ T cells from PBMCs. This receptor was obtained from a human donor in good health (CMV status not recorded). Some clones in this sample may be carry-over from other donors' samples. In nucleotides, the CDR3 is TGTGCCAGCAGTCAGGGCGAGGGCGATGGCTACACCTTC. Its protein product is CASSQGEGDGYTF.